The 14 T cell receptor beta chains in this list originate from one sample, sequenced in a study of blood T cell repertoires in COVID-19. The data were produced by immunoSEQ multiplex PCR, yet TCRdb's version contains in-frame clones alone and is incomplete. The data show hundreds of thousands of clones, around 83% seen once. The sequencing input was peripheral blood. The receptors were sampled from a woman aged 45-65 years with acute or convalescent COVID-19.

The chain combines TRBV6-2 or TRBV6-3 with TRBJ2-7, with unresolved D. Germline CDR1 is MNHEY and CDR2 is SVGEGT. This CDR3 is built from 12 residues. The V gene lost 6 bases and the J gene lost 3 bases, with 9 bases spanning the gap. The CDR3 sequence: CASSNSHYEQYF. CDR3 DNA: TGTGCCAGCAGCAACAGCCACTACGAGCAGTACTTC.

The V gene is TRBV21-1, the J gene TRBJ2-7; no DNA check was done on the table's D call, TRBD2. TRBV21-1 constitutes a pseudogene. The CDR3 is 15 amino acids. The CDR3 sequence is CASSKRGTSAYEQYF. The CDR3 bases are TGTGCCAGCAGCAAAAGGGGAACTAGCGCCTACGAGCAGTACTTC.

This chain joins TRBV10-2 and TRBJ1-3, with D hard to call. This CDR3 is built from 13 residues. CDR1 and CDR2 (germline): WSHSY, SAAADI. V was clipped by 7 bases and J by 3 bases, with 10 bases between them. CDR3 nucleotide sequence: TGCGCCAGCAAGCCAGGTGATGGAAACACCATATATTTT. This gives the protein CASKPGDGNTIYF.

This clone was seen just once. The chain employs TRBV5-1 and TRBJ1-1, with D unclear. CDR1 is SGHRS and CDR2 is YFSETQ in the germline V gene. V was clipped by 0 bases and J by 12 bases, with 24 bases between them. CDR3 size: 16 residues. The CDR3 loop is CASSLGGSVTPEHPFF. The CDR3 DNA is TGCGCCAGCAGCTTGGGTGGCAGCGTAACACCCGAGCACCCTTTCTTT.

The chain links TRBV28 to TRBJ2-7; 11 positions agree with TRBD2. CDR3 length equals 14 residues. Looked up from germline, CDR1 is MDHEN and CDR2 is SYDVKM. V lost 6 bases and J lost 4; bases outside the gene matches: 5. The CDR3 nucleotides read TGTGCCAGCAGATTTAGCGGGGGGGTTTACGAGCAGTACTTC. It yields the protein CASRFSGGVYEQYF.

The chain combines TRBV2 with TRBJ1-5; TRBD1 matches 10 bases. Germline CDR1 SNHLY, CDR2 FYNNEI. The J segment lost 4 bases and the V segment lost 6 bases, leaving 12 bases of the junction unmatched. The CDR3 extends over 17 amino acids. The chain's CDR3 is CASRSRDRGRINQPQHF. The CDR3, as DNA: TGTGCCAGCAGAAGCCGGGACAGGGGAAGAATTAATCAGCCCCAGCATTTT.

CDR3 in amino acids: CASSPLALANEQFF. The CDR3 bases are TGTGCCAGCTCACCACTAGCACTAGCCAATGAGCAGTTCTTC. The V and J genes are TRBV18 and TRBJ2-1, with D tentatively TRBD2 (6 bases). V shed 1 base and J shed 6 bases, with 10 bases lying between them. Germline lookup yields CDR1 KGHSH and CDR2 LQKENI. The CDR3 runs to 14 residues.

This chain links TRBV28 with TRBJ1-5; possibly TRBD1 for D (5 bases). Germline loops: CDR1 MDHEN, CDR2 SYDVKM. Trimming stripped 7 bases from V and 9 bases from J, with 16 bases between. The CDR3 sequence is 13 residues long. The chain's CDR3 is CASNTGDLRPQHF. CDR3 in DNA: TGTGCCAGCAATACAGGCGACCTGCGGCCCCAGCATTTT.

The rearrangement links TRBV19 to TRBJ1-2; 7 nucleotides line up with TRBD1. Germline V gene data show CDR1 as LNHDA and CDR2 as SQIVND (reference sequence). The length of the CDR3 is 15 residues. The ends lost 6 bases at V and 3 bases at J; junction bases unmatched: 10. This chain's CDR3 is CASRLTGAADYGYTF. The DNA for the CDR3 is TGTGCCAGTAGGCTAACAGGGGCTGCAGACTATGGCTACACCTTC.

The V and J genes are TRBV9 and TRBJ2-3; tentatively, D is TRBD2 (6 bases). V shed 4 bases and J shed 5 bases, with 11 bases lying between them. In germline, CDR1 is SGDLS, CDR2 YYNGEE. The CDR3 runs 13 residues. CDR3 residues: CASSPAGLDTQYF. CDR3 coding DNA: TGTGCCAGCAGCCCCGCGGGACTAGATACGCAGTATTTT.

This sequence joins TRBV11-2 and TRBJ1-1; TRBD1 is a possible D gene (5 bases). CDR1 is SGHAT, CDR2 FQNNGV, per germline. The germline V and J ends were trimmed by 6 bases and 4 bases, with 18 bases remaining between them. This CDR3 is built from 15 residues. The CDR3, as DNA: TGTGCCAGCAGAACCCCCGGGGGGAGGGGCACTGAAGCTTTCTTT. This codes for CASRTPGGRGTEAFF.

The genes are TRBV7-9 and TRBJ2-5, with 10 positions matching TRBD2. Per the germline V gene, CDR1 is SEHNR and CDR2 is FQNEAQ (reference sequence). The CDR3 spans 14 residues. J was trimmed by 2 bases and V by 5 bases; bases with no gene match: 2. For the CDR3, the DNA is TGTGCCAGCAGCGGGGGACTAGCGCAAGAGACCCAGTACTTC. It codes for CASSGGLAQETQYF.

This rearrangement joins TRBV5-1 to TRBJ2-1, with 8 bases fitting TRBD1. Germline V CDR1 and CDR2: SGHRS, YFSETQ. Germline trimming cut 3 bases from V and 8 bases from J; bases unmatched to any gene: 7. This CDR3 has 14 residues. DNA of the CDR3: TGCGCCAGCAGCTCAGGACAGGGAGCGGATGAGCAGTTCTTC. Translated: CASSSGQGADEQFF. Supplemented by reference TRBV5-1 and TRBJ2-1, the full variable domain reads KAGVTQTPRYLIKTRGQQVTLSCSPISGHRSVSWYQQTPGQGLQFLFEYFSETQRNKGNFPGRFSGRQFSNSRSEMNVSTLELGDSALYLCASSSGQGADEQFFGPGTRLTVL.

The chain carries TRBV29-1 and TRBJ2-5; TRBD2 is a possible D gene (7 bases). Deletions cut 4 bases from V and 0 bases from J, with 18 bases between. Germline CDR1 and CDR2: SQVTM and ANQGSEA. This CDR3 is 16 amino acids long. The CDR3 reads CSVVGFGGAYQETQYF. The CDR3 nucleotides read TGCAGCGTTGTAGGTTTTGGGGGGGCGTACCAAGAGACCCAGTACTTC.